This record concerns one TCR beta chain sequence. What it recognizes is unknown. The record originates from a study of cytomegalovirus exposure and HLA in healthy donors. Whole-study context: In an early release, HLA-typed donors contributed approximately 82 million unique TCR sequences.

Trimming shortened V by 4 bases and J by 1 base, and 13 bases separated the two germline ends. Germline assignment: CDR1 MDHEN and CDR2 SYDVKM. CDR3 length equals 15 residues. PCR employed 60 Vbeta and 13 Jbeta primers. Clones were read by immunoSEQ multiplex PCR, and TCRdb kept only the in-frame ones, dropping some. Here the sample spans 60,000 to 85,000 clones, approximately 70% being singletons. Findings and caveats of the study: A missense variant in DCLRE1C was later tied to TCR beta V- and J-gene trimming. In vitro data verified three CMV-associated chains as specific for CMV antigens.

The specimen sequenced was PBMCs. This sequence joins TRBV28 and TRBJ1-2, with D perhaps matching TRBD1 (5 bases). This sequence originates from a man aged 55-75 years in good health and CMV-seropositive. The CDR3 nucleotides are TGTGCCAGCAGTTATCGACGGGACTTTAACTATGGCTACACCTTC. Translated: CASSYRRDFNYGYTF.